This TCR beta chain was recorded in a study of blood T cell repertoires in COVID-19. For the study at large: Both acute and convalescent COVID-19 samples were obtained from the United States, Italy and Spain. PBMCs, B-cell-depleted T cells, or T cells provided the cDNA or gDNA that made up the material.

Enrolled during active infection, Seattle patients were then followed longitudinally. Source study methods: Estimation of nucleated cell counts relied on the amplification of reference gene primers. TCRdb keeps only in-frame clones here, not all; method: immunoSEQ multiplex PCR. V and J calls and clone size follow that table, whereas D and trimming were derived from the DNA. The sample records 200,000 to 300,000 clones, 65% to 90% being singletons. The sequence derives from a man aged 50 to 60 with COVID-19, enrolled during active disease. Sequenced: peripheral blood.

The CDR3 loop is CAMGERTGVNQPQHF. For the CDR3, the DNA is TGTGCCATGGGCGAACGGACAGGGGTCAATCAGCCCCAGCATTTT. The chain joins TRBV10-3 to TRBJ1-5; TRBD1 aligns across 9 bases. Trimming took 9 bases from V and 3 from J; bases not matched to a gene: 9. This CDR3 contains 15 residues. The germline V gene encodes CDR1 ENHRY and CDR2 SYGVKD.